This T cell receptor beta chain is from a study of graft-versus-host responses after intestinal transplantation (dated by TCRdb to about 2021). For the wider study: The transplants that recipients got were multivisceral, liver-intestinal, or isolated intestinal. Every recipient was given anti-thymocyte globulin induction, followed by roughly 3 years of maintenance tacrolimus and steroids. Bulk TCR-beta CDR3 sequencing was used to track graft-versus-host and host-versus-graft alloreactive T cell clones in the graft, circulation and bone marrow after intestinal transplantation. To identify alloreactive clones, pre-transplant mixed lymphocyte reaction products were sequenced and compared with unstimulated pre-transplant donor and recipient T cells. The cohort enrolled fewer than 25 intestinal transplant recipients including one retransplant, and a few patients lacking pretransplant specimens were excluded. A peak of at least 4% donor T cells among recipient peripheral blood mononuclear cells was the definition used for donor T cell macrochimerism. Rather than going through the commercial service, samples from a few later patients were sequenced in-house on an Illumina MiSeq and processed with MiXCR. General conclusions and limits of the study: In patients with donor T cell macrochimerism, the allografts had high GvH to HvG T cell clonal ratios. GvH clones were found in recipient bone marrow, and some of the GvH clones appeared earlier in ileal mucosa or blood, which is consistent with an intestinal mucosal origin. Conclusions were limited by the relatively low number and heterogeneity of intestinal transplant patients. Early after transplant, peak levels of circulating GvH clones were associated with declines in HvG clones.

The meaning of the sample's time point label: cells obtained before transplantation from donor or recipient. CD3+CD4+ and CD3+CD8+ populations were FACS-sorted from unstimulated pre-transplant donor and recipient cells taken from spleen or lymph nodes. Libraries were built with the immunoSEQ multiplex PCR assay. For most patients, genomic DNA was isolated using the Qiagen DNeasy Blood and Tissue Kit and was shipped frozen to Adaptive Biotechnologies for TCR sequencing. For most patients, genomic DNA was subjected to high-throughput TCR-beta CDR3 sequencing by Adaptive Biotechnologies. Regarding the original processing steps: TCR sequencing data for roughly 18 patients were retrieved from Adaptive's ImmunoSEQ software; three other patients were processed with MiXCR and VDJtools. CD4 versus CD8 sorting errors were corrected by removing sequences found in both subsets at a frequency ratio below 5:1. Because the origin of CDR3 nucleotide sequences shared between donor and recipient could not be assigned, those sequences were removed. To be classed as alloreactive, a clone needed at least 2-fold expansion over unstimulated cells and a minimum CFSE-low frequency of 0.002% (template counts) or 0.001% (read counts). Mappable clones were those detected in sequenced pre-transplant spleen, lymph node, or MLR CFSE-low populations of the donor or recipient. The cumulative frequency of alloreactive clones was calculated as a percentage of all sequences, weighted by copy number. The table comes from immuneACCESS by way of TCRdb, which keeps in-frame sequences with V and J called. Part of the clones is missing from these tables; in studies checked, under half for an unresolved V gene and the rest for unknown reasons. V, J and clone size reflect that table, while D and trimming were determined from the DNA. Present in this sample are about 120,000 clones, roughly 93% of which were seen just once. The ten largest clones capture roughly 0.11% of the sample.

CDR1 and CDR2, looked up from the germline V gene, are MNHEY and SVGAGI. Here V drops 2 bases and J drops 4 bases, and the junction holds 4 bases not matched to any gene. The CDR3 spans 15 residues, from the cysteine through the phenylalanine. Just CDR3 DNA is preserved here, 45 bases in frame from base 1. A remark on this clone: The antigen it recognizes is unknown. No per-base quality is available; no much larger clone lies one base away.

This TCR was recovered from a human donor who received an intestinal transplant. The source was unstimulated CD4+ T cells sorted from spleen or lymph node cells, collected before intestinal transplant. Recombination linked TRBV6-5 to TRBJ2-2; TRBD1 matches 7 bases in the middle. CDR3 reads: CASSYGTVGTGELFF. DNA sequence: TGTGCCAGCAGTTACGGGACAGTGGGCACCGGGGAGCTGTTTTTT.